This TCR beta chain is from a study of blood T cells in healthy people across ages. Broader study findings: Age advanced and TCR beta diversity per million T cells fell, roughly linearly. No conclusive comparison of naive versus antigen-experienced cells was possible with unsorted PBMCs.

Primed by a sample-barcoded 5' primer and a J-beta primer mix, a second PCR proceeded for 7 to 11 cycles. With 12 random nucleotides, a template-switch adaptor tagged each individual cDNA molecule. TCRdb analysed the 5' RACE reads with MiXCR anew, one entry per CDR3 protein. The sample holds fewer than 950,000 distinct CDR3 sequences, less than 70% seen once. About this clonotype itself: Its antigen is unknown.

The V end lost 7 bases, the J end lost 5 bases, and 15 bases lay between the germline ends. The CDR3 has 14 residues. The V gene's germline CDR1 is MNHEY and CDR2 SVGEGT. The chain joins TRBV6-2 or TRBV6-3 to TRBJ2-1; tentatively, D is TRBD1 or TRBD2 (5 bases each). The origin of this receptor is an elderly man in good health. Specimen: blood. CDR3 DNA: TGTGCCAGCATCGGGACGAGAGTCCACAATGAGCAGTTCTTC. Translated: CASIGTRVHNEQFF.